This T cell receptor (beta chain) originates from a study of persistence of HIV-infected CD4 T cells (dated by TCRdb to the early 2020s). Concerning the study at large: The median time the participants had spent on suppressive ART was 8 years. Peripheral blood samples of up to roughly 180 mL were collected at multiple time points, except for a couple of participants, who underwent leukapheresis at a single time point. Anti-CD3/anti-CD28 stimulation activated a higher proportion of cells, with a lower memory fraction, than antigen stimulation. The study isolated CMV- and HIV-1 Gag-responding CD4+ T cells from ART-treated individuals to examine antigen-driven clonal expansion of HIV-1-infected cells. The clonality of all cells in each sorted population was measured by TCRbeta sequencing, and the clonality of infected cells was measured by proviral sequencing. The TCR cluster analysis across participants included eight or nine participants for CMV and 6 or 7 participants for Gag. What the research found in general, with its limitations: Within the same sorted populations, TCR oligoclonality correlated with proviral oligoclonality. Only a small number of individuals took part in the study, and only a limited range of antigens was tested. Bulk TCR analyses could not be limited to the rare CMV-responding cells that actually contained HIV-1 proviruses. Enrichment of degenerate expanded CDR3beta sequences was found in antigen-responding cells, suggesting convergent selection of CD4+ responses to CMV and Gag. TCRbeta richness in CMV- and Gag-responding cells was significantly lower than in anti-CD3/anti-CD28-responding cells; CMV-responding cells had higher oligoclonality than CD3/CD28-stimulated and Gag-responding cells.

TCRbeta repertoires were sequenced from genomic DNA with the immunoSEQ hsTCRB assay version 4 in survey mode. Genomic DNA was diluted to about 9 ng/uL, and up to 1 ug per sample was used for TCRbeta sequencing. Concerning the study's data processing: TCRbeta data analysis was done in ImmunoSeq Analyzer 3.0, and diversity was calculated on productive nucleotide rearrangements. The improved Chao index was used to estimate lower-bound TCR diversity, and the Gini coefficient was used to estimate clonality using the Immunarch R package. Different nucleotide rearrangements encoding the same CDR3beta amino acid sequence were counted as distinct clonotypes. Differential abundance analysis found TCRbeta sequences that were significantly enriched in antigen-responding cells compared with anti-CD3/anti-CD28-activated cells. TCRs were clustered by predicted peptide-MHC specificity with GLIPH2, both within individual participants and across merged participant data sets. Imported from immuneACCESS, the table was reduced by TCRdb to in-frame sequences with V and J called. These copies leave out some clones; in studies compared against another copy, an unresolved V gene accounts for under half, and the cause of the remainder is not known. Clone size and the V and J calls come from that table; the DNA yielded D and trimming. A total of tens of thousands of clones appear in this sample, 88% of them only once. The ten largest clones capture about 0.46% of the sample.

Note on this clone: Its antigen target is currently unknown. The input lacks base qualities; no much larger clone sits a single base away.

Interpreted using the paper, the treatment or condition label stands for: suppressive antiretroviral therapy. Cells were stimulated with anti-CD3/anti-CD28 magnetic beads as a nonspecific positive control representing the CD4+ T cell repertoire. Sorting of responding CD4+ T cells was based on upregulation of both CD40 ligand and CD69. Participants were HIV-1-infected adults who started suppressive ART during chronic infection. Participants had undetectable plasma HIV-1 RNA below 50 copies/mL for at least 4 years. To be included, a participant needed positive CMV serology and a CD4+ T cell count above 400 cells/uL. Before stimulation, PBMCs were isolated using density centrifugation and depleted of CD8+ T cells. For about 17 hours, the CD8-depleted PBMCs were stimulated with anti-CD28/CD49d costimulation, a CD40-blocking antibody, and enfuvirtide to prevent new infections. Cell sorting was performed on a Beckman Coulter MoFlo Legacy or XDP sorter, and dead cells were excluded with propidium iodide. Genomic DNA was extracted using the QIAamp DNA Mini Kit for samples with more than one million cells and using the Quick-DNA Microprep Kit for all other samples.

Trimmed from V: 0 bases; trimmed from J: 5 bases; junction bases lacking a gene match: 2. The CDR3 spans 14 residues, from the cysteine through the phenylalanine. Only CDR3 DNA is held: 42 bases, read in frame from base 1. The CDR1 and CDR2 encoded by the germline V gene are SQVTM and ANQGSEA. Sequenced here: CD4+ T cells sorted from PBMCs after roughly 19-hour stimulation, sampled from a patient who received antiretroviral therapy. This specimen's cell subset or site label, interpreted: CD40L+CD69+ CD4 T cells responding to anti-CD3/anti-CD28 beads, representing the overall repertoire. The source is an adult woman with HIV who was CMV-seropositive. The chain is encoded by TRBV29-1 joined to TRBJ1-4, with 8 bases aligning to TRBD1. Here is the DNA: TGCAGCGTTGAAGAACAGGGGGGGAATGAAAAACTGTTTTTT. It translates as CSVEEQGGNEKLFF.